This T cell receptor (beta chain) appears in the sequencing data of a study of cytomegalovirus exposure and HLA in healthy donors. Study-level points and caveats: Upon later analysis, TCR association rates were observed to vary by HLA locus, being highest for DRB1 and lowest for HLA-C. Analyzed later, most CMV-associated TCR beta chains appeared HLA-restricted.

CDR1 and CDR2 (germline): MNHNY, SVGAGI (reference sequence). Trimming left V 0 bases short and J 5 bases short, with 11 bases between. The CDR3 sequence is 15 residues long. The PCR was carried out with 60 Vbeta primers and 13 Jbeta primers. Measured with immunoSEQ multiplex PCR; TCRdb has only the in-frame clones, and not every one. The sample comprises some 170,000 clones, 70% to 75% of which are singletons, and 2.9% rests with the top ten. Concerning this clone itself: Antigen unknown.

Sequencing was done on a sample of PBMCs. The clonotype comes from a male donor in good health and CMV-seronegative. V and J are TRBV6-6 and TRBJ1-5; the D is unclear. CDR3 protein: CASSYSKMSDQPQHF. The DNA of the CDR3 is TGTGCCAGCAGTTACTCTAAAATGAGCGATCAGCCCCAGCATTTT.